The present entry profiles one T cell receptor beta chain with its context. Its binding antigen is unknown. One base away there is no much larger clone; base qualities are not given. The CDR3 spans 16 residues, from the cysteine through the phenylalanine. Only the CDR3 portion is preserved as DNA: 48 bases, with reading frame beginning at the first base. V has 2 bases trimmed and J has 11 bases trimmed; junction bases matching no gene number 14. From the germline V gene, CDR1 is SNHLY and CDR2 is FYNNEI. This sample stems from a study of T cell changes during pregnancy in multiple sclerosis (dated by TCRdb to between 2018 and 2021). For the study in its entirety: The study looked at changes in the T cell repertoire across pregnancy in women with multiple sclerosis.

Library creation used the immunoSEQ multiplex PCR assay. TCRdb's version of the immuneACCESS table is confined to in-frame rearrangements and falls short of the full clone set. An unresolved V gene accounts for under half of the shortfall where checked; the remainder is of unknown origin. This sample has about 41,000 clones in its table, and 70% to 90% of those were observed once. The ten largest account for about 0.61% of the sample. This sequence was found in a female donor with multiple sclerosis, enrolled in a pregnancy study. The chain uses TRBV2 and TRBJ1-4, with 7 bases aligning to TRBD1. Here the sequenced sample was CD4+ T cells from peripheral blood mononuclear cells, taken in the first trimester of pregnancy. The DNA sequence is as follows: TGTGCCAGCAGTGAACGATTCGGACAGGAAGGGGGGAAACTGTTTTTT. This sequence encodes CASSERFGQEGGKLFF.